This TCR beta chain was captured by sequencing in a study of CD8 T cells in Susac syndrome. About 0.5 to 1 ug RNA was reverse transcribed with random hexamers. One entry per CDR3 protein results from TCRdb running MiXCR on the immunoSEQ multiplex PCR reads. The repertoire holds 55,000 to 80,000 distinct CDR3 sequences, 85% to 95% seen once, with less than 0.19% in the top ten. Deletions cut 8 bases from V and 0 bases from J, with 11 bases between. Germline V gene lookup returns CDR1 SQVTM and CDR2 ANQGSEA. CDR3 length: 12 amino acids. This receptor was identified in a human donor with Susac syndrome. The rearrangement uses TRBV29-1 and TRBJ2-7; D remains ambiguous. Sequencing was carried out using CD4+ T cells from PBMCs. As DNA, the CDR3 is TGCAGCCCCCCCTCGAGCTCCTACGAGCAGTACTTC. Its protein product is CSPPSSSYEQYF.